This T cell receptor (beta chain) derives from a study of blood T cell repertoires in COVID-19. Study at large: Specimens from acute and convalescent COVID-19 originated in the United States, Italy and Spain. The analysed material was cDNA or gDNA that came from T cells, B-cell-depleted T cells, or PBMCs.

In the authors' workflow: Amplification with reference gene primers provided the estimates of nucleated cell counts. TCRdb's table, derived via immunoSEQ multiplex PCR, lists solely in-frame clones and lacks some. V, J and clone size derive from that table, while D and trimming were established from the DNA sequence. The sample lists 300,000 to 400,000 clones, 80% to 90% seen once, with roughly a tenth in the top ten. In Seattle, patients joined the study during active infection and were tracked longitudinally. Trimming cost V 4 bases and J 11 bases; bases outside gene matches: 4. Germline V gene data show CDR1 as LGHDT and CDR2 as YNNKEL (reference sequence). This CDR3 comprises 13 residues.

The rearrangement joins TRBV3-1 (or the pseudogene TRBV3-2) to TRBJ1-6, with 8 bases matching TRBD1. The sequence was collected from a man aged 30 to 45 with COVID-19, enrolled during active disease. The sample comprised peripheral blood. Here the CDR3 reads CASSPYRGAPLHF. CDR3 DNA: TGTGCCAGCAGCCCATACAGGGGGGCACCCCTCCACTTT.